The 18 T cell receptor beta chains below were found in one sample sequenced in a study of T-cell reconstitution after alpha-beta-depleted transplantation in children. The authors prepared the TCRbeta library with unique molecular identifiers. TCRdb fed the PCR reads into MiXCR, producing one record per CDR3 protein. This table has hundreds of thousands of distinct CDR3 sequences, 15% to 20% appearing once. Material: PBMCs from the stem cell graft donor, obtained from the stem cell graft. The receptor source for this set is a human donor who donated a stem cell graft to a child with acute myeloid leukemia.

This clonotype has only a few counts. The genes are TRBV7-9 and TRBJ2-4; D uncertain. V was trimmed by 3 bases and J by 6 bases, leaving 9 bases between them. The CDR3 has 13 residues. From germline, CDR1 is SEHNR and CDR2 FQNEAQ (reference sequence). The CDR3 region is CASSLALGNIQYF. Here the CDR3 DNA reads TGTGCCAGCAGCTTGGCTTTGGGAAACATTCAGTACTTC. Filled out from reference TRBV7-9 and TRBJ2-4, the complete variable domain reads DTGVSQNPRHKITKRGQNVTFRCDPISEHNRLYWYRQTLGQGPEFLTYFQNEAQLEKSRLLSDRFSAERPKGSFSTLEIQRTEQGDSAMYLCASSLALGNIQYFGAGTRLSVL.

The sample holds a few counts of this clonotype. The V gene is TRBV6-1, the J gene TRBJ2-5; 9 bases agree with TRBD2. The germline V gene has CDR1 MNHNS and CDR2 SASEGT. This CDR3 has 14 residues. With V trimmed by 6 bases and J by 4 bases, 6 bases remained unmatched. The CDR3: CASRSERGVETQYF. CDR3 DNA sequence: TGTGCCAGCAGGTCGGAGCGGGGGGTAGAGACCCAGTACTTC.

Many counts were recorded for this clonotype. At one end the junction does not follow the germline gene, possibly because of a read error. The J gene is TRBJ2-5, the V gene TRBV5-1; D ambiguous. The germline V gene encodes CDR1 SGHRS and CDR2 YFSETQ. This CDR3 has 12 residues. In DNA form, the CDR3 reads TGTGCCAGCAGCCCCTCTCAAGAGACCCAGTACTTC. This sequence encodes CASSPSQETQYF. Combining the CDR3 with reference TRBV5-1 and TRBJ2-5 gives the whole variable domain KAGVTQTPRYLIKTRGQQVTLSCSPISGHRSVSWYQQTPGQGLQFLFEYFSETQRNKGNFPGRFSGRQFSNSRSEMNVSTLELGDSALYLCASSPSQETQYFGPGTRLLVL.

This clonotype has ten or more counts. For the CDR3, the DNA is TGTGCCAGCAGCGCCGGGGGGACAACAGCTAACTATGGCTACACCTTC. This codes for CASSAGGTTANYGYTF. J is TRBJ1-2 and V is TRBV7-2; a weak D match, TRBD1 (6 bases). From germline, CDR1 is SGHTA and CDR2 FQGNSA. V was shortened by 5 bases and J by 0 bases, with 16 bases between the two germline ends. The CDR3 length is 16 residues.

A note on this clonotype: This may be a read error: a much more frequent sequence differs by one nucleotide. The chain links TRBV12-3 or TRBV12-4 to TRBJ2-1, with D unresolved. The CDR3 covers 12 residues. The CDR3 loop is CASSGAYNEQIF. CDR3 DNA sequence: TGTGCCAGCTCGGGTGCTTACAATGAGCAGATCTTC.

For this clonotype: A single base separates this from a much larger clone, so it may be a read error. The J gene is TRBJ2-6, the V gene TRBV27; D remains ambiguous. This CDR3 is 14 amino acids long. V lost 5 bases, J lost 0 bases, and 5 bases lay in between. Germline CDR1 MNHEY, CDR2 SMNVEV (reference sequence). CDR3 loop: CASSQHSGANVLTF. The CDR3 region has the DNA TGTGCCAGCAGTCAACACTCTGGGGCCAACGTCCTGACTTTC.

This clonotype was counted ten times or more. The chain joins TRBV20-1 to TRBJ2-5, with TRBD2 as a possible D gene (5 bases). Looked up from germline, CDR1 is DFQATT and CDR2 is SNEGSKA (reference sequence). The CDR3 totals 13 residues. V lost 0 bases and J 4 bases, leaving 9 bases between the germline ends. The CDR3 loop reads CSARDGSGETQYF. CDR3 sequence (DNA): TGCAGTGCTAGAGATGGGAGCGGAGAGACCCAGTACTTC.

The V gene is TRBV7-9, the J gene TRBJ2-1, with D tentatively TRBD1 (6 bases). Germline CDR1 reads SEHNR; CDR2 reads FQNEAQ (reference sequence). The CDR3 is 14 amino acids. V lost 2 bases and J 2 bases, leaving 7 bases between the germline ends. CDR3 in amino acids: CASSLWTAYNEQFF. CDR3 sequence (DNA): TGTGCCAGCAGCTTATGGACAGCCTACAATGAGCAGTTCTTC. Full variable domain (remainder filled in from reference TRBV7-9 and TRBJ2-1): DTGVSQNPRHKITKRGQNVTFRCDPISEHNRLYWYRQTLGQGPEFLTYFQNEAQLEKSRLLSDRFSAERPKGSFSTLEIQRTEQGDSAMYLCASSLWTAYNEQFFGPGTRLTVL.

This clonotype was seen only a few times. The chain couples TRBV15 to TRBJ2-2, with D tentatively TRBD1 (6 bases). The germline V gene has CDR1 LNHNV and CDR2 YYDKDF (reference sequence). The CDR3 is 13 residues long. V dropped 7 bases and J dropped 0 bases, with 6 bases sitting between them. The CDR3 loop is CATNRANTGELFF. The CDR3 bases are TGTGCCACCAACAGGGCGAACACCGGGGAGCTGTTTTTT.

The chain recombines TRBV12-3 or TRBV12-4 with TRBJ2-2, with D perhaps TRBD1 (5 bases). The V and J ends lost 2 bases and 6 bases respectively, with 16 bases between them. The CDR3 covers 16 residues. The CDR3 region is CASSLTWSGKAGELFF. Here the CDR3 DNA reads TGTGCCAGCAGTTTAACGTGGTCAGGGAAAGCCGGGGAGCTGTTTTTT.

This clonotype occurred many times. The chain has TRBV5-1 and TRBJ2-1; D possibly matches TRBD1 or TRBD2 (5 bases each). Trimming shortened V by 7 bases and J by 6 bases, and 14 bases separated the two germline ends. The length of the CDR3 is 13 residues. Per germline, CDR1 SGHRS and CDR2 YFSETQ. The CDR3 is CASGSGTGNEQFF. The CDR3 DNA follows: TGCGCCAGCGGCTCCGGGACGGGCAATGAGCAGTTCTTC.

V and J are TRBV7-2 and TRBJ2-7; D unclear. Trimming stripped 1 base from V and 2 bases from J, with 9 bases between. This CDR3 comprises 14 residues. Germline V lookup: CDR1 SGHTA, CDR2 FQGNSA. The CDR3 DNA reads as TGTGCCAGCAGCTTAGTGGAGAGGACCTACGAGCAGTACTTC. The encoded protein is CASSLVERTYEQYF. The entire variable domain, with the rest obtained from reference TRBV7-2 and TRBJ2-7, is as follows: GAGVSQSPSNKVTEKGKDVELRCDPISGHTALYWYRQSLGQGLEFLIYFQGNSAPDKSGLPSDRFSAERTGGSVSTLTIQRTQQEDSAVYLCASSLVERTYEQYFGPGTRLTVT.

The chain carries TRBV5-1 and TRBJ1-4; unclear D gene. V was trimmed by 0 bases and J by 7 bases, leaving 13 bases between them. Germline assignment: CDR1 SGHRS and CDR2 YFSETQ. The CDR3 length is 15 residues. CDR3 loop: CASSLEANRGEKLFF. The CDR3 DNA sequence: TGCGCCAGCAGCTTGGAGGCTAATCGGGGTGAAAAACTGTTTTTT.

There are many counts of this clonotype. The chain joins TRBV7-2 to TRBJ2-1; D is perhaps TRBD2 (5 bases). Trimming cost V 3 bases and J 9 bases, with 24 bases left between them. CDR1 and CDR2 from the germline V gene are SGHTA and FQGNSA. CDR3 length: 17 residues. CDR3 sequence (DNA): TGTGCCAGCAGCTTGACCCTACTAGGCGGTAGACGCCTTGAGCAGTTCTTC. Translating it yields CASSLTLLGGRRLEQFF.

The chain employs TRBV28 and TRBJ2-2, with D unresolved. This CDR3 is built from 16 residues. V was shortened by 9 bases and J by 2 bases, with 19 bases between the two germline ends. Germline V gives CDR1 MDHEN, CDR2 SYDVKM. The chain's CDR3 is CASRSQTTLNTGELFF. CDR3 nucleotides: TGTGCCAGTCGGAGCCAGACCACCCTCAACACCGGGGAGCTGTTTTTT.

This clonotype was recorded at least ten times. The rearrangement uses TRBV9 and TRBJ1-1; D might be TRBD1 (6 bases). Germline-derived CDR1 and CDR2 are SGDLS and YYNGEE. This CDR3 region has 13 residues. V lost 2 bases to trimming and J lost 7 bases, with 12 bases between them. The CDR3 reads CASSVDGQREAFF. In DNA, the CDR3 is TGTGCCAGCAGCGTGGACGGACAGCGTGAAGCTTTCTTT.

The V and J genes are TRBV20-1 and TRBJ1-2, with D uncertain. CDR1 and CDR2 (germline): DFQATT, SNEGSKA (reference sequence). CDR3 length: 11 amino acids. Trimming removed 5 bases from V and 9 bases from J, with 13 bases in between. The CDR3 is CSALPGGRYTF. CDR3 DNA: TGCAGTGCTCTGCCGGGCGGGCGCTACACCTTC.

This clonotype was counted at least ten times. The J gene is TRBJ1-5, the V gene TRBV29-1, with D hard to call. Deletions cut 3 bases from V and 5 bases from J, with 2 bases between. Germline-derived CDR1 and CDR2 are SQVTM and ANQGSEA. CDR3 length: 10 amino acids. CDR3: CSVEDQPQHF. In nucleotides, the CDR3 is TGCAGCGTTGAGGATCAGCCCCAGCATTTT.